The 23 T cell receptor beta chains reported below all come from one sample, sequenced in a study of cytomegalovirus exposure and HLA in healthy donors (dated by TCRdb to about 2017). The method behind the library was the immunoSEQ multiplex PCR assay. For the multiplex PCR, a mixture combining 60 forward primers for TCR Vbeta segments and 13 reverse primers for TCR Jbeta segments was used. The table was pulled from immuneACCESS by TCRdb, which kept in-frame rearrangements only. Such tables lose some clones; where checked, under half of the loss comes from unresolved V genes, and the rest has no known cause. Present in this sample are about 180,000 clones, 77% of which were seen just once. The biggest ten clones account for around 3.4% of the sample. Sequences were obtained from PBMCs. Receptors originate from a woman aged 55 to 70 in good health and CMV-seropositive.

This chain uses TRBV15 with TRBJ1-1, with D maybe TRBD1 (6 bases). This CDR3 region has 15 residues. V dropped 5 bases and J dropped 7 bases, with 20 bases sitting between them. Germline V gene sequence: CDR1 LNHNV, CDR2 YYDKDF (reference sequence). CDR3 DNA: TGTGCCACCAGCGGATACGACAAAGGGGGTTTTGAAGCTTTCTTT. Protein: CATSGYDKGGFEAFF.

This chain connects TRBV6-5 to TRBJ1-2; tentatively, D is TRBD1 (6 bases). The V gene's germline CDR1 is MNHEY and CDR2 SVGAGI. Trimming stripped 0 bases from V and 5 bases from J, with 16 bases between. The CDR3 extends over 16 amino acids. CDR3 in DNA: TGTGCCAGCAGTTACTCGAGTGGGGGGGCCAGTTATGGCTACACCTTC. Translated, it gives CASSYSSGGASYGYTF.

The gene calls are TRBV28 and TRBJ1-3; maybe TRBD1 (6 bases). Germline V lookup: CDR1 MDHEN, CDR2 SYDVKM. V was clipped by 2 bases and J by 4 bases, with 15 bases between them. The CDR3 is 16 residues long. CDR3 nucleotides: TGTGCCAGCAGTTTAAAAGCGGGGGCCGGCGGAAACACCATATATTTT. Its protein is CASSLKAGAGGNTIYF.

The chain carries TRBV7-7 and TRBJ2-1, with 7 bases fitting TRBD1. The CDR3 consists of 15 residues. Germline-derived CDR1 and CDR2 are SSHAT and FNYEAQ (reference sequence). V shed 5 bases and J 7 bases; nucleotides not matched to a gene: 11. The DNA of the CDR3 is TGTGCCAGCAGCCCCCGGGACAGAGGGCCAAATGAGCAGTTCTTC. Translation: CASSPRDRGPNEQFF.

A few counts support this clone. This chain links TRBV29-1 with TRBJ2-7, with 9 bases lining up with TRBD1. J was trimmed by 3 bases and V by 4 bases; bases with no gene match: 4. Germline assignment: CDR1 SQVTM and CDR2 ANQGSEA. This CDR3 is built from 13 residues. The CDR3 here is CSVGGQGNYEQYF. The CDR3 DNA follows: TGCAGCGTTGGGGGACAGGGAAACTACGAGCAGTACTTC.

V is TRBV29-1 and J is TRBJ2-7; 10 bases are a match to TRBD1. Germline loops: CDR1 SQVTM, CDR2 ANQGSEA. The CDR3 has 12 amino acids. V dropped 6 bases and J dropped 9; count of bases not matched to a gene: 8. The chain's CDR3 is CSVGTGAWGQYF. The CDR3 coding sequence is TGCAGCGTAGGGACAGGGGCCTGGGGGCAGTACTTC.

The sample holds a few counts of this clone. V usage is TRBV9 and J usage is TRBJ1-3; 7 bases are a match to TRBD1. CDR1 is SGDLS, CDR2 YYNGEE, per germline. CDR3 length: 16 residues. V gave up 5 bases and J gave up 0 bases; unmatched junction bases: 8. In DNA, the CDR3 is TGTGCCAGCAGTCGAAGGGGGACAGCCTCTGGAAACACCATATATTTT. This codes for CASSRRGTASGNTIYF.

This clone was observed once. The sample holds other DNA sequences that translate to the same CDR3. The rearrangement links TRBV28 to TRBJ2-7; 7 nucleotides line up with TRBD1. V lost 2 bases to trimming and J lost 3 bases; unmatched junction nucleotides: 1. This CDR3 is 13 amino acids long. In germline, CDR1 is MDHEN, CDR2 SYDVKM. The CDR3: CASSLPGGYEQYF. DNA for the CDR3: TGTGCCAGCAGTTTACCAGGGGGCTACGAGCAGTACTTC. The whole variable domain, remainder taken from reference TRBV28 and TRBJ2-7, is DVKVTQSSRYLVKRTGEKVFLECVQDMDHENMFWYRQDPGLGLRLIYFSYDVKMKEKGDIPEGYSVSREKKERFSLILESASTNQTSMYLCASSLPGGYEQYFGPGTRLTVT.

The gene calls are TRBV7-2 and TRBJ2-2; TRBD1 aligns across 9 bases. V was clipped by 5 bases and J by 6 bases; unmatched bases: 7. Germline V gene lookup returns CDR1 SGHTA and CDR2 FQGNSA. The CDR3 length is 15 residues. The CDR3 loop is CASSPQGAESGELFF. The CDR3 DNA follows: TGTGCCAGCAGCCCACAGGGGGCTGAATCCGGGGAGCTGTTTTTT.

The rearrangement joins TRBV7-2 to TRBJ2-7; 7 bases align to TRBD1. V shed 2 bases and J 6 bases; nucleotides not matched to a gene: 10. Germline CDR1 and CDR2: SGHTA and FQGNSA. The CDR3 contains 15 residues. CDR3 in amino acids: CASSLRRQGPAEQYF. The CDR3, as DNA: TGTGCCAGCAGCTTAAGAAGACAGGGACCTGCCGAGCAGTACTTC.

J is TRBJ1-1 and V is TRBV2; TRBD1 matches at 9 bases. V was pared by 6 bases and J by 6 bases, with 11 bases of the junction left unmatched. This CDR3 comprises 15 residues. Germline CDR1 and CDR2: SNHLY and FYNNEI. CDR3 residues: CASRGQGAPSAEAFF. The CDR3 bases are TGTGCCAGCAGGGGACAGGGCGCTCCGAGCGCTGAAGCTTTCTTT. Full variable domain (missing parts from reference TRBV2 and TRBJ1-1): EPEVTQTPSHQVTQMGQEVILRCVPISNHLYFYWYRQILGQKVEFLVSFYNNEISEKSEIFDDQFSVERPDGSNFTLKIRSTKLEDSAMYFCASRGQGAPSAEAFFGQGTRLTVV.

As regards this clone: Within the sample, other DNA sequences also encode this same CDR3. The chain uses TRBV18 and TRBJ1-1; 7 bases match TRBD1. The CDR3 spans 13 residues. V dropped 3 bases and J dropped 3; count of bases not matched to a gene: 1. Per germline, CDR1 KGHSH and CDR2 LQKENI. CDR3 DNA: TGTGCCAGCTCACCTCAGGGGGACACTGAAGCTTTCTTT. It specifies CASSPQGDTEAFF.

This clone was found once. J is TRBJ2-5 and V is TRBV9; D may be TRBD1 (5 bases). CDR3 length: 12 residues. Trimming shortened V by 3 bases and J by 5 bases, and 8 bases separated the two germline ends. CDR1 is SGDLS and CDR2 is YYNGEE in the germline V gene. As DNA, the CDR3 is TGTGCCAGCAGCGCAGGGCGGGAGACCCAGTACTTC. Translating gives CASSAGRETQYF.

The chain carries TRBV9 and TRBJ1-6; 8 bases align to TRBD1. Germline V gene lookup returns CDR1 SGDLS and CDR2 YYNGEE. V lost 0 bases and J lost 5; bases outside the gene matches: 4. The CDR3 extends over 16 amino acids. CDR3 nucleotide sequence: TGTGCCAGCAGCGTAGGCAGGGGGCCTAATAATTCACCCCTCCACTTT. This encodes CASSVGRGPNNSPLHF.

This clone was observed a handful of times. The chain has TRBV6-1 and TRBJ2-3; TRBD2 is a possible D gene (6 bases). Trimming removed 2 bases at V and 3 bases at J, with 12 bases between. The CDR3 sequence is 15 residues long. Germline V CDR1 and CDR2: MNHNS, SASEGT. The CDR3 DNA follows: TGTGCCAGCAGTGAACGCGGGATGGGAACAGATACGCAGTATTTT. Its translation: CASSERGMGTDTQYF.

This chain uses TRBV28 with TRBJ2-7, with a tentative D call TRBD1 (6 bases). CDR1 MDHEN and CDR2 SYDVKM come from the germline V gene. V was pared by 6 bases and J by 2 bases, with 17 bases between. The CDR3 consists of 15 residues. The chain's CDR3 is CASRSPDSTPYEQYF. The DNA of the CDR3 is TGTGCCAGCAGGAGCCCGGACAGCACCCCCTACGAGCAGTACTTC. Full variable domain (outside the CDR3, taken from reference TRBV28 and TRBJ2-7): DVKVTQSSRYLVKRTGEKVFLECVQDMDHENMFWYRQDPGLGLRLIYFSYDVKMKEKGDIPEGYSVSREKKERFSLILESASTNQTSMYLCASRSPDSTPYEQYFGPGTRLTVT.

V gene TRBV30 combines with J gene TRBJ2-2; D is perhaps TRBD1 (5 bases). The CDR3 is made up of 17 amino acids. Germline assignment: CDR1 GTSNPN and CDR2 SVGIG (reference sequence). Trimming took 2 bases from V and 0 from J, leaving 16 bases between them. Here the CDR3 reads CAWSPLFVQANTGELFF. CDR3 in DNA: TGTGCCTGGAGTCCCCTTTTCGTACAGGCGAACACCGGGGAGCTGTTTTTT.

The rearrangement joins TRBV5-1 to TRBJ1-1, with 7 bases matching TRBD1. V was clipped by 4 bases and J by 8 bases; unmatched bases: 11. The CDR3 sequence is 14 residues long. Germline-derived CDR1 and CDR2 are SGHRS and YFSETQ. This chain's CDR3 is CASSPSGQLREAFF. In nucleotides, the CDR3 is TGCGCCAGCAGCCCCTCGGGACAGTTAAGAGAAGCTTTCTTT.

The sample holds one count of this clone. This chain connects TRBV28 to TRBJ1-1; possible D gene TRBD1, 6 bases. V was clipped by 5 bases and J by 3 bases, with 16 bases between them. The CDR3 is made up of 15 amino acids. Germline V gene data show CDR1 as MDHEN and CDR2 as SYDVKM. The CDR3 DNA follows: TGTGCCAGCAGTGCCCAACAGGGCGGGTACACTGAAGCTTTCTTT. As protein: CASSAQQGGYTEAFF. Based on the CDR3 plus reference TRBV28 and TRBJ1-1, the full variable domain is DVKVTQSSRYLVKRTGEKVFLECVQDMDHENMFWYRQDPGLGLRLIYFSYDVKMKEKGDIPEGYSVSREKKERFSLILESASTNQTSMYLCASSAQQGGYTEAFFGQGTRLTVV.

The CDR3 protein is CASSQKPFGGLLNTEAFF. CDR3 DNA sequence: TGCGCCAGCAGTCAGAAGCCGTTTGGGGGGTTGTTGAACACTGAAGCTTTCTTT. J is TRBJ1-1 and V is TRBV23-1; D may be TRBD1 (5 bases). TRBV23-1 is sorted into the ORF group, with uncertain function. V lost 3 bases to trimming and J lost 0 bases, with 20 bases between them. The CDR3 sequence is 18 residues long.

This sequence joins TRBV7-2 and TRBJ2-7; no reliable D call. Germline CDR1 is SGHTA and CDR2 is FQGNSA. Trimming shortened V by 7 bases and J by 0 bases, and 10 bases separated the two germline ends. The length of the CDR3 is 13 residues. In DNA form, the CDR3 reads TGTGCCAGCACCACCTACCTCTCCTACGAGCAGTACTTC. Its translation: CASTTYLSYEQYF.

This chain connects TRBV11-3 to TRBJ2-2, with TRBD1 identical over 7 bases. In germline, CDR1 is SGHNT, CDR2 YENEEA. CDR3 size: 18 residues. V gave up 1 base and J gave up 6 bases; unmatched junction bases: 14. The DNA for the CDR3 is TGTGCCAGCAGCTTAGCACCCTCGACAGGGAGTAAGCCCGGGGAGCTGTTTTTT. This sequence encodes CASSLAPSTGSKPGELFF.

V and J are TRBV9 and TRBJ1-1; 9 bases map to TRBD1. The trim removed 3 bases at V and 4 bases at J, leaving 10 bases unmatched. The germline V gene has CDR1 SGDLS and CDR2 YYNGEE. This CDR3 contains 16 residues. This chain's CDR3 is CASSARTGGIGTEAFF. The DNA of the CDR3 is TGTGCCAGCAGCGCTCGCACAGGGGGCATCGGCACTGAAGCTTTCTTT. The variable domain in full, with the rest retrieved from reference TRBV9 and TRBJ1-1, is DSGVTQTPKHLITATGQRVTLRCSPRSGDLSVYWYQQSLDQGLQFLIQYYNGEERAKGNILERFSAQQFPDLHSELNLSSLELGDSALYFCASSARTGGIGTEAFFGQGTRLTVV.